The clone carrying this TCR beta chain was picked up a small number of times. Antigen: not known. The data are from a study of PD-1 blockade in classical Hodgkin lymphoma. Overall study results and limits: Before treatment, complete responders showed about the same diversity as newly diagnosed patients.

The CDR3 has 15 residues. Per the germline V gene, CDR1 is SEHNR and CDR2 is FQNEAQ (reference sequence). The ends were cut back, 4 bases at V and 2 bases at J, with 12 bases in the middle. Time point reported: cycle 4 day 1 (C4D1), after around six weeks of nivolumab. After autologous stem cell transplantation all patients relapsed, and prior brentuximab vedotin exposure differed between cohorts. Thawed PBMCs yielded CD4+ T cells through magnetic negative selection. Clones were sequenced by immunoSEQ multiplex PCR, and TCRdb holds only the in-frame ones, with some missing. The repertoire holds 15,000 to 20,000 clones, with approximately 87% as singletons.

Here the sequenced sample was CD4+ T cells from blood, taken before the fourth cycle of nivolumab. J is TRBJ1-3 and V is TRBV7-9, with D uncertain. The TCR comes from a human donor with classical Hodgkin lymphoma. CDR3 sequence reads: CASSSTQPAGNTIYF. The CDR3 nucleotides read TGTGCCAGCAGCTCCACACAACCGGCTGGAAACACCATATATTTT. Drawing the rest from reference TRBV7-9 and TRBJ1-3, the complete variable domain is DTGVSQNPRHKITKRGQNVTFRCDPISEHNRLYWYRQTLGQGPEFLTYFQNEAQLEKSRLLSDRFSAERPKGSFSTLEIQRTEQGDSAMYLCASSSTQPAGNTIYFGEGSWLTVV.